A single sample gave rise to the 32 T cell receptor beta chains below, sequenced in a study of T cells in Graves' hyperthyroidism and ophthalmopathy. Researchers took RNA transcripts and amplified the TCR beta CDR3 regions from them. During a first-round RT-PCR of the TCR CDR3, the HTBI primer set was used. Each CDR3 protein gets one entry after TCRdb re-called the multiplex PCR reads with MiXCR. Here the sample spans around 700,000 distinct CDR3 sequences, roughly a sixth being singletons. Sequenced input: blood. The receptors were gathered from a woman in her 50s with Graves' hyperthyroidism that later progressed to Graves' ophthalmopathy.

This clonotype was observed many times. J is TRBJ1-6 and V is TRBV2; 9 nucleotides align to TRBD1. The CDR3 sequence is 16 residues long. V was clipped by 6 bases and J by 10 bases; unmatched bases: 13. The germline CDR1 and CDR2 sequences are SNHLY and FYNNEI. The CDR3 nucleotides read TGTGCCAGCAGGGATGCTCGGGACAGGGTAAACTCACCCCTCCACTTT. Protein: CASRDARDRVNSPLHF.

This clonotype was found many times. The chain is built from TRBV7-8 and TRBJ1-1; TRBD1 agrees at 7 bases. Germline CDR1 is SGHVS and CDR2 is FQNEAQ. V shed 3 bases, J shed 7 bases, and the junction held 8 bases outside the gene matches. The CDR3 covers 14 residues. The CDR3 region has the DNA TGTGCCAGCAGCTTCTTGGACAGGAGAGGTGAAGCTTTCTTT. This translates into CASSFLDRRGEAFF. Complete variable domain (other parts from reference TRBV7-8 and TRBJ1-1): GAGVSQSPRYKVAKRGQDVALRCDPISGHVSLFWYQQALGQGPEFLTYFQNEAQLDKSGLPSDRFFAERPEGSVSTLKIQRTQQEDSAVYLCASSFLDRRGEAFFGQGTRLTVV.

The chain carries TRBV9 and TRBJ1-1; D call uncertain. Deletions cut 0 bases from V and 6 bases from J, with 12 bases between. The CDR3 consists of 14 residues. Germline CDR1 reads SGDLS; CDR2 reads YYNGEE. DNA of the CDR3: TGTGCCAGCAGCGTAGGACGGGTGGCGGCTGAAGCTTTCTTT. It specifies CASSVGRVAAEAFF. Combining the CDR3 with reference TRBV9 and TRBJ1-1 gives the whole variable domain DSGVTQTPKHLITATGQRVTLRCSPRSGDLSVYWYQQSLDQGLQFLIQYYNGEERAKGNILERFSAQQFPDLHSELNLSSLELGDSALYFCASSVGRVAAEAFFGQGTRLTVV.

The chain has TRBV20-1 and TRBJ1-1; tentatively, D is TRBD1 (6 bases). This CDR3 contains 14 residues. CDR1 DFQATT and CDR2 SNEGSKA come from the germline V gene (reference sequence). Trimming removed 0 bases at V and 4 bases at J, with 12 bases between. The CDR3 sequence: CSARDLEGGTEAFF. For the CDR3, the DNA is TGCAGTGCTAGAGATTTGGAGGGGGGCACTGAAGCTTTCTTT.

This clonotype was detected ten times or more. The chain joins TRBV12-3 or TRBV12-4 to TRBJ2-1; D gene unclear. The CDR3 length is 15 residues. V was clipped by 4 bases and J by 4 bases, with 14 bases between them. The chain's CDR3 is CASSSRQVAYNEQFF. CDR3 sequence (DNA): TGTGCCAGCAGTTCTCGTCAGGTCGCGTACAATGAGCAGTTCTTC.

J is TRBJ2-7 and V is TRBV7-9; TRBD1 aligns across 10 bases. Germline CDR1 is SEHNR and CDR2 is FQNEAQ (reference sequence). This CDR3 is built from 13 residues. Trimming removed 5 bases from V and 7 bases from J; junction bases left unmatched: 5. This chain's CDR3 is CASSEGQGGEQYF. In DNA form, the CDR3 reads TGTGCCAGCAGCGAAGGACAGGGGGGTGAGCAGTACTTC.

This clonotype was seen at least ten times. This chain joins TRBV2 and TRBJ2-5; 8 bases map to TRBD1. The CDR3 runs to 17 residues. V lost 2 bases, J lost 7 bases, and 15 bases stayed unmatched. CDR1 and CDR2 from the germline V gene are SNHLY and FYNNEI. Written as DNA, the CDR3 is TGTGCCAGCAGTGAATCACAAGGACAGGGTGATTTGGGGACCCAGTACTTC. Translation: CASSESQGQGDLGTQYF.

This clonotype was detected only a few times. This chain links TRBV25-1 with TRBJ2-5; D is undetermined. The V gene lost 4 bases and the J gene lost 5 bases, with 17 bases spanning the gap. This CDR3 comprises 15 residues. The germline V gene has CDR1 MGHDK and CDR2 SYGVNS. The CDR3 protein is CASSVSWVAEETQYF. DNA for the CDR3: TGTGCCAGCAGTGTCTCCTGGGTTGCGGAGGAGACCCAGTACTTC.

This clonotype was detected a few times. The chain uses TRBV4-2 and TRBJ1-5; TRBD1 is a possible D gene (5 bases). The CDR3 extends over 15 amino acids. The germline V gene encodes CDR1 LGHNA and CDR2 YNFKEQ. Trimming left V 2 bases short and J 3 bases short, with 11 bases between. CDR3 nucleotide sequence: TGTGCCAGCAGCCAATTTGACAGCGACAATCAGCCCCAGCATTTT. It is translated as CASSQFDSDNQPQHF.

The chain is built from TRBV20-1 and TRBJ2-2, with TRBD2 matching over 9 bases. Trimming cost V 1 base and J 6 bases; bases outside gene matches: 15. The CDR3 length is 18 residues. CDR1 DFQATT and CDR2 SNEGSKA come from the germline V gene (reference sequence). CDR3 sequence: CSARVLIAGAPGSGELFF. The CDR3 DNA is TGCAGTGCTAGAGTTTTAATAGCGGGGGCCCCTGGTTCCGGGGAGCTGTTTTTT.

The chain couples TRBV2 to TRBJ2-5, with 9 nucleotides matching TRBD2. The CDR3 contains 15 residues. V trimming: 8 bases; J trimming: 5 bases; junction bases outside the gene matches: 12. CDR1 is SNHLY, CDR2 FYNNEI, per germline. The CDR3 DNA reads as TGTGCCAGCCGCTCGAGCCAGCGGGGGGCGGAGACCCAGTACTTC. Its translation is CASRSSQRGAETQYF.

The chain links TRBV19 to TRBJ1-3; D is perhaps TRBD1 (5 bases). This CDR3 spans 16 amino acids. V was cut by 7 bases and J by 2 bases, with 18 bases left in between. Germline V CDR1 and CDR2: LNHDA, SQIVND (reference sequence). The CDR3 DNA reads TGTGCCAGTACCTCACCGGGGGGAGGAGCTGGAAACACCATATATTTT. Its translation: CASTSPGGGAGNTIYF.

The CDR3 DNA reads as TGTGCCCGTGTTGACAGGGTGAATGAAAAACTGTTTTTT. Amino acids: CARVDRVNEKLFF. The rearrangement links TRBV27 to TRBJ1-4; 7 nucleotides agree with TRBD1. CDR1 MNHEY and CDR2 SMNVEV come from the germline V gene (reference sequence). There are 13 residues in the CDR3. V lost 11 bases, J lost 5 bases, and 8 bases stayed unmatched.

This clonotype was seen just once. CDR3 bases: TGTGCCAGCAGCCAAGACTCAAGCGGGGGGGCCGGGGAGCTGTTTTTT. As protein: CASSQDSSGGAGELFF. The rearrangement joins TRBV3-1 to TRBJ2-2; 10 nucleotides match TRBD2. Losses at the gene ends were 0 bases for V and 6 bases for J; bases not matched to a gene: 4. Germline assignment: CDR1 LGHDT and CDR2 YNNKEL (reference sequence). The CDR3 consists of 16 residues.

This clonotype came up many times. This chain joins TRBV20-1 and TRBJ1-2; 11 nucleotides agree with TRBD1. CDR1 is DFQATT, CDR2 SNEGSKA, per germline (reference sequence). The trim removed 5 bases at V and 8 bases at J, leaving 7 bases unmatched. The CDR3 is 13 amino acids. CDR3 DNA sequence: TGCAGTGCTGCAGGACAGGGGGCGGGAGGCTACACCTTC. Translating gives CSAAGQGAGGYTF.

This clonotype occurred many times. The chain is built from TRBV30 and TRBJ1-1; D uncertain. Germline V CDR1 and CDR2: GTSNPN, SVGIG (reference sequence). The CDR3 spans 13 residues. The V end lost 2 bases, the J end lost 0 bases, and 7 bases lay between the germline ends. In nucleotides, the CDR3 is TGTGCCTGGAGTACAGCAATGAACACTGAAGCTTTCTTT. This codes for CAWSTAMNTEAFF.

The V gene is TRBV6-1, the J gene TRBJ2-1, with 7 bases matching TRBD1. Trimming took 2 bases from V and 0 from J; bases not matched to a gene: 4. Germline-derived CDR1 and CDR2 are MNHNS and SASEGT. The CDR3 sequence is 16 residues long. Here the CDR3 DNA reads TGTGCCAGCAGTGAATTGGGGACAGACTCCTACAATGAGCAGTTCTTC. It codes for CASSELGTDSYNEQFF.

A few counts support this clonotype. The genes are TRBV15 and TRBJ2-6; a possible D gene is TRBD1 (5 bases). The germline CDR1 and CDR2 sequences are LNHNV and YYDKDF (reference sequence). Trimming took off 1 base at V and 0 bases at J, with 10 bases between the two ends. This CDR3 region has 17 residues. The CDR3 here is CATSRGGQLSGANVLTF. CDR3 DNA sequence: TGTGCCACCAGCAGAGGAGGACAACTCTCTGGGGCCAACGTCCTGACTTTC.

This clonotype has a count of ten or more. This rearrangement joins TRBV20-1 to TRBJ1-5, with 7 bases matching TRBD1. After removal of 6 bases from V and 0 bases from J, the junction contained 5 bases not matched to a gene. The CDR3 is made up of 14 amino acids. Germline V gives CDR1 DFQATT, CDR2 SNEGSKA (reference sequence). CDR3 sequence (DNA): TGCAGTGCGGGGGACAGTTATAGCAATCAGCCCCAGCATTTT. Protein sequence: CSAGDSYSNQPQHF.

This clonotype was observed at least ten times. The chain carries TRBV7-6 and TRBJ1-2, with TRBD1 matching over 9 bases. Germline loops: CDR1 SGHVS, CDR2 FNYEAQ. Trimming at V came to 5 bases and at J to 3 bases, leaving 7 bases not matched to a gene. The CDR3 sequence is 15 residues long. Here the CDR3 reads CASSQGQGEDYGYTF. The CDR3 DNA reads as TGTGCCAGCAGCCAGGGACAGGGAGAAGACTATGGCTACACCTTC.

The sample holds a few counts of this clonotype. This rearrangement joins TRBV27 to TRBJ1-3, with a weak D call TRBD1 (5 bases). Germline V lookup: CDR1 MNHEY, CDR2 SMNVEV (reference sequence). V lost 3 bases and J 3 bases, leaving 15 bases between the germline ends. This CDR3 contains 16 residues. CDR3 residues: CASSLGGDQGGNTIYF. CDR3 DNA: TGTGCCAGCAGTTTGGGTGGGGATCAGGGTGGAAACACCATATATTTT.

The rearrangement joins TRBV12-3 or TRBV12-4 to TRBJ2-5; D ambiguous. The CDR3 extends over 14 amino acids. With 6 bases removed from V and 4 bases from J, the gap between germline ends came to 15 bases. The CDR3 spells CASRLISTGETQYF. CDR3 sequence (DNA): TGTGCCAGCAGACTTATTTCGACGGGAGAGACCCAGTACTTC.

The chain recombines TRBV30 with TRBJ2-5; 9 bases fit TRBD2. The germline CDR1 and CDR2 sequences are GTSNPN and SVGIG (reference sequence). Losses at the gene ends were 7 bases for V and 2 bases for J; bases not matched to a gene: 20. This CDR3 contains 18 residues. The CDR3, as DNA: TGTGCCTATAACTACAGGGTTAGGGCTAGCGGGAAACAAGAGACCCAGTACTTC. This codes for CAYNYRVRASGKQETQYF.

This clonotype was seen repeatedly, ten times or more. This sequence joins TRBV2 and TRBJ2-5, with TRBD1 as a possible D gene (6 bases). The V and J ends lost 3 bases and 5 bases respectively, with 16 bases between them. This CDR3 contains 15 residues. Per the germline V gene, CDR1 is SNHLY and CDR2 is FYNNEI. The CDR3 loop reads CASSERSGTRETQYF. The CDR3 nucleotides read TGTGCCAGCAGTGAGCGATCCGGGACACGGGAGACCCAGTACTTC.

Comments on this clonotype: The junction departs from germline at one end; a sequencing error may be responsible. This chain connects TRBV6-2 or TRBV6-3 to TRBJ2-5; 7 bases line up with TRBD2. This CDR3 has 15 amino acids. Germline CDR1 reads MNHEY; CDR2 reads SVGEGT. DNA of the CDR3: TGTGCCAGCAGTTACGGGGGGGAGATCGGGGAGACCCGGTACTTC. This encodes CASSYGGEIGETRYF.

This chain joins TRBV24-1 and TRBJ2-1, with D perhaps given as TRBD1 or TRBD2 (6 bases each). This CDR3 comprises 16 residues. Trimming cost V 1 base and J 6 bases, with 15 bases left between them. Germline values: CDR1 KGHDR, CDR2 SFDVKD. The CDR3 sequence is CATSDLEGGVGNEQFF. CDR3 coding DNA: TGTGCCACCAGTGATTTAGAGGGGGGAGTCGGCAATGAGCAGTTCTTC.

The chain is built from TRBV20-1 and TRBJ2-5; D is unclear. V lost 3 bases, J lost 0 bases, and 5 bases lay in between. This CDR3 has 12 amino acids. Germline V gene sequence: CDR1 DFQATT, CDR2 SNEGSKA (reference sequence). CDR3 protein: CSASGYQETQYF. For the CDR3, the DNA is TGCAGTGCTAGCGGGTACCAAGAGACCCAGTACTTC.

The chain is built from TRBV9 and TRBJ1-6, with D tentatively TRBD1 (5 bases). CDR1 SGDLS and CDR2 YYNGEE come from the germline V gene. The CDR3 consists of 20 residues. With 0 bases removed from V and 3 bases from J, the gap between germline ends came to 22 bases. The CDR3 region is CASSVAGRPDSQGYNSPLHF. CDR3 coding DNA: TGTGCCAGCAGCGTAGCCGGTCGCCCGGACTCTCAGGGCTATAATTCACCCCTCCACTTT.

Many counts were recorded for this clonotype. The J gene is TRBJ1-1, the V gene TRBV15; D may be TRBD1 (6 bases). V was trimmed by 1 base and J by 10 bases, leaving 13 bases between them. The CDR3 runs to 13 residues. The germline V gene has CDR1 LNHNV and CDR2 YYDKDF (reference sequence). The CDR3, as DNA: TGTGCCACCAGCAGAGTAAGCGAGGGGGGAGCTTTCTTT. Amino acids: CATSRVSEGGAFF.

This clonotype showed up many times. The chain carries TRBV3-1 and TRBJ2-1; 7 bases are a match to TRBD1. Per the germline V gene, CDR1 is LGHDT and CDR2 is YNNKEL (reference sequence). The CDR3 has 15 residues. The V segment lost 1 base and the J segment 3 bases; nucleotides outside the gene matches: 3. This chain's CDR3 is CASSQAGGSYNEQFF. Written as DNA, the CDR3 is TGTGCCAGCAGCCAAGCAGGGGGTAGCTACAATGAGCAGTTCTTC.

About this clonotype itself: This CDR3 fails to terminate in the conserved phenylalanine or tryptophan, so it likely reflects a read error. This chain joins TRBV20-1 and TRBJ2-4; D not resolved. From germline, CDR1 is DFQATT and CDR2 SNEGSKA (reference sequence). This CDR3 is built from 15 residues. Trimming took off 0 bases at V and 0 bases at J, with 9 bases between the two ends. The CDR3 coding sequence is TGCAGTGCTAGAGATTCCGCAGTAGCCAAAAACATTCAGTACTCC. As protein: CSARDSAVAKNIQYS.

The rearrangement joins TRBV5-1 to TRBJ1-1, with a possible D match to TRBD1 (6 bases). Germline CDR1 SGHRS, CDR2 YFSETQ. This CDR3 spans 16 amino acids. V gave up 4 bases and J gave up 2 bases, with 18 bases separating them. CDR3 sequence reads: CASSRSRRTANTEAFF. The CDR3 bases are TGCGCCAGCAGCCGTTCTAGAAGGACAGCCAACACTGAAGCTTTCTTT.